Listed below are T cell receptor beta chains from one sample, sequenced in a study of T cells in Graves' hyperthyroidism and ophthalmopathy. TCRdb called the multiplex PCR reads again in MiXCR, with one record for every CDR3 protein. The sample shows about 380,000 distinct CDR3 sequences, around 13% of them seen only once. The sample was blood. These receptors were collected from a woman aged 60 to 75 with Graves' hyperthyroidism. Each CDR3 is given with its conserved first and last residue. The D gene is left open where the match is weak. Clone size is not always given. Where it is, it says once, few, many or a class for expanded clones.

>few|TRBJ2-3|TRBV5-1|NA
CASSAGNTQYF
TGCGCCAGCAGCGCGGGCAATACGCAGTATTTT
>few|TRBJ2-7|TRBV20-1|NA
CSAPRSERYCEQYF
TGCAGTGCCCCTAGGTCGGAGAGGTACTGCGAGCAGTACTTC
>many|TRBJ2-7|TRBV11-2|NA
CASSLDLTGYEQYF
TGTGCCAGCAGCTTAGATCTAACCGGGTACGAGCAGTACTTC
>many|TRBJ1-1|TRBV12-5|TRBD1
CASGLGTGGVTEAFF
TGTGCTAGTGGTTTGGGGACAGGGGGAGTTACTGAAGCTTTCTTT
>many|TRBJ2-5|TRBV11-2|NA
CASSLDGTSPGETQYF
TGTGCCAGCAGCTTAGACGGTACCTCCCCTGGAGAGACCCAGTACTTC
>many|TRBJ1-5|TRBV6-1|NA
CASSEGGGHRQPQHF
TGTGCCAGCAGTGAAGGAGGGGGGCATCGTCAGCCCCAGCATTTT
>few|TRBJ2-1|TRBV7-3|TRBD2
CASSPSSGPYNEQFF
TGTGCCAGCAGCCCCTCTAGCGGGCCATACAATGAGCAGTTCTTC
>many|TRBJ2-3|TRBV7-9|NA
CASPSSTDTQYF
TGTGCCAGCCCTAGCTCCACAGATACGCAGTATTTT
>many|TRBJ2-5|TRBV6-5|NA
CASSYGTGPPETQYF
TGTGCCAGCAGTTACGGTACAGGTCCCCCAGAGACCCAGTACTTC
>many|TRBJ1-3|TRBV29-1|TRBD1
CSVDSGQGNTIYF
TGCAGCGTTGACTCCGGACAGGGGAACACCATATATTTT
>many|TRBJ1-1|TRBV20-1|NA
CSASSGMEMNTEAFF
TGCAGTGCTAGTAGCGGTATGGAAATGAACACTGAAGCTTTCTTT
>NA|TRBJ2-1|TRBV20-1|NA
CSGESSYNEQFF
TGCAGTGGAGAAAGCTCCTACAATGAGCAGTTCTTC
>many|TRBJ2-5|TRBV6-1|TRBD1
CASRVDRGRETQYF
TGTGCCAGCAGAGTGGACAGGGGGCGAGAGACCCAGTACTTC
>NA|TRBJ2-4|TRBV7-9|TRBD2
CASSPYSGPLGIQYF
TGTGCCAGCAGCCCTTATAGCGGGCCTTTGGGCATTCAGTACTTC
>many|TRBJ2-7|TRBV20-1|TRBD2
CSAPEAGLEDEQYF
TGCAGTGCTCCCGAAGCCGGACTAGAGGACGAGCAGTACTTC
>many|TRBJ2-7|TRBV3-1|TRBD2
CASSQDSLGLAGSYEQYF
TGTGCCAGCAGCCAAGATTCTTTGGGACTAGCGGGTTCCTACGAGCAGTACTTC
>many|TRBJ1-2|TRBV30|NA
CALRWGPGYGYTF
TGTGCCTTACGGTGGGGACCTGGCTATGGCTACACCTTC
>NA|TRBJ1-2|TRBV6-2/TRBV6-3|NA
CASSLGGGKDYGYTF
TGTGCCAGCAGCCTAGGGGGGGGTAAGGACTATGGCTACACCTTC
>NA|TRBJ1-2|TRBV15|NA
CATSSQGSPLPRGYTF
TGTGCCACCAGCAGTCAGGGGTCCCCTTTACCTCGTGGCTACACCTTC
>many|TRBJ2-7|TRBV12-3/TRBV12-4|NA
CASSLRTAYEQYF
TGTGCCAGCAGTTTGAGGACAGCCTACGAGCAGTACTTC
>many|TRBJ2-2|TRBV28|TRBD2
CASSLRRGRGTGELFF
TGTGCCAGCAGTTTACGCCGAGGGAGGGGCACCGGGGAGCTGTTTTTT
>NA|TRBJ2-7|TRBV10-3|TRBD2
CATGGSCEQYF
TGTGCCACGGGAGGCTCCTGCGAGCAGTACTTC
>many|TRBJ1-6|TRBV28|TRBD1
CASSSPGGKNSPLHF
TGTGCCAGCAGCTCTCCAGGGGGGAAGAATTCACCCCTCCACTTT
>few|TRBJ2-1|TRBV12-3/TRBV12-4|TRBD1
CASSGTGDALSGNEQFF
TGTGCCAGCAGCGGGACAGGGGACGCACTGTCAGGCAATGAGCAGTTCTTC
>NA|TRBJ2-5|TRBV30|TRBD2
CAWTRAGAPEGETQYF
TGTGCCTGGACAAGAGCGGGAGCCCCGGAGGGAGAGACCCAGTACTTC
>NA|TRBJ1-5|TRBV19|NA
CASSWARARGQPQHF
TGTGCCAGTTCCTGGGCCAGGGCGCGGGGCCAGCCCCAGCATTTT
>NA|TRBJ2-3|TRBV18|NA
CASSPPRSSSTDTQYF
TGTGCCAGCTCACCTCCGAGGAGCTCTAGCACAGATACGCAGTATTTT
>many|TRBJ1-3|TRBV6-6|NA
CASSYGGTSGNTIYF
TGTGCCAGCAGTTACGGGGGGACCTCTGGAAACACCATATATTTT
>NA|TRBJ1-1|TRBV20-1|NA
CSARVGLTNTEAFF
TGCAGTGCTAGAGTTGGCCTAACGAACACTGAAGCTTTCTTT